Given below is one T cell receptor beta chain in context. This clonotype was found many times. Its antigen is currently not known. No base qualities exist here, and no much larger clone lies one base off it. This beta chain is a stray read from a library made for alpha chains; its abundance is not meaningful. The data originate from a study of spatial heterogeneity in lung cancer (dated by TCRdb to the late 2010s). Turning to the overall study: More beta-chain than alpha-chain transcripts were consistently detected, likely reflecting higher beta-chain transcript abundance. In the raw uncorrected reads, each unique combination of TCR and UMI appeared more than ten times on average. In non-small cell lung cancer, the study quantitatively compared TCR alpha and beta repertoires across several tumor regions, matched nontumor lung, and blood. The study linked features of the TCR repertoire to counts of nonsynonymous mutations, which were determined by whole-exome sequencing of tumor tissue. Both alpha and beta chains were TCR-sequenced in about 240 tumor regions, roughly 70 matched nontumor lung samples and roughly 54 PBMC samples obtained at surgery. What the work shows at the level of the full study, not this receptor alone: Additional single-cell paired TCR alpha and beta sequencing was considered necessary to confirm, at a functional level, the hypothesis that regional TCRs recognize regional mutations.

Receptors were amplified or captured by 5' RACE. Instrument used: NextSeq 500. The TCR library protocol attached a unique molecular identifier to each TCR cDNA molecule to allow correction of PCR and sequencing errors. On the authors' methods: TCR identification, UMI-based error correction and CDR3 extraction were performed with Decombinator tools. Expanded TCRs were defined as those above a frequency of 2 per 1,000, corresponding to the top 1% of the tumor frequency distribution. Each repertoire was subsampled 100 times to 5,000 TCRs, after which Renyi diversity was computed with the R vegan package. CDR3 similarity networks were built from amino acid triplet string-kernel similarity, with CDR3s being connected when pairwise similarity was above 0.82. TCRdb's own reprocessing of the public reads used fastp at Q25 and MiXCR and kept productive beta chains. Rows with a matching CDR3 protein are joined into one entry that keeps the most common DNA and genes. TCRdb, not the authors, supplied the V and J calls. This sample lists approximately 15,000 distinct CDR3 sequences; 3% to 4.5% were detected once. The ten largest make up around a tenth of the sample.

This specimen's time point label, per the study, means: sample taken at primary tumor resection. Samples were obtained from around 72 patients with early-stage, untreated non-small cell lung cancer from the lung TRACERx cohort. For TCR sequencing, whole RNA was extracted from tumor and nontumor lung tissue, or from cryopreserved PBMC samples, and no cell sorting was done. A patient was chosen for TCR sequencing only when enough RNA was available from at least two tumor regions. A lung pathologist reviewed the tumor and adjacent nontumor lung specimens before the specimens were selected. The germline V gene (reference sequence) supplies CDR1 SEHNR and CDR2 FQNEAQ. From the cysteine up to the phenylalanine, the CDR3 has a length of 15 residues. The kept DNA is CDR3 alone, 45 bases in frame from the first base. V is clipped by 5 bases and J by 2 bases, and the sequence between their germline boundaries is 13 bases long.

Recombination connected TRBV7-9 to TRBJ1-5, with no confidently assigned D gene. Sample: normal lung tissue next to the tumor, taken at surgery. The receptor comes from a male donor with early-stage non-small cell lung cancer. The DNA sequence is given as TGTGCCAGCAGCCCGACCGGTGGTGGCAATCAGCCCCAGCATTTT. Protein translation: CASSPTGGGNQPQHF. Reference TRBV7-9 and TRBJ1-5 genes cover what lies past the CDR3, so the full variable domain is DTGVSQNPRHKITKRGQNVTFRCDPISEHNRLYWYRQTLGQGPEFLTYFQNEAQLEKSRLLSDRFSAERPKGSFSTLEIQRTEQGDSAMYLCASSPTGGGNQPQHFGDGTRLSIL.